Listed below are T cell receptor beta chains from one sample, sequenced in a study of identical twins. TCRdb used MiXCR to reprocess the 5' RACE reads, holding one entry per CDR3 protein. The sample yields 750,000 to 950,000 distinct CDR3 sequences, over 9% seen once. These data are also associated with another study on yellow fever vaccine responses in identical twins.

Source material: PBMCs. The receptor source for this set is a woman younger than 30 in good health. Each CDR3 is given without its conserved first and last residue.

j_gene | v_gene | CDR3aa
TRBJ2-1 | TRBV7-9 | ASGHPTGGGYNEQF
TRBJ2-7 | TRBV5-1 | ASSPRTGRLGQY
TRBJ2-3 | TRBV7-8 | ASSPAFRQGLTDTQY
TRBJ1-1 | TRBV6-1 | ASTQHWGEDTEAF
TRBJ2-7 | TRBV11-2 | ASSRLASVLEQY
TRBJ2-5 | TRBV12-3/TRBV12-4 | ASSAWGGQTQY
TRBJ1-5 | TRBV4-1 | ASSHPDGNQPQH
TRBJ2-1 | TRBV5-1 | ASSLDGYIYNEQF
TRBJ2-1 | TRBV7-8 | ASSSRRQGGSYNEQF
TRBJ2-7 | TRBV12-3/TRBV12-4 | ASSPSDTYEQY
TRBJ1-2 | TRBV20-1 | SARDRGYGYT
TRBJ2-7 | TRBV5-5 | ASSLVGGTGWDEQY
TRBJ2-1 | TRBV6-5 | ASSYSSGVFYNEQF
TRBJ1-1 | TRBV11-2 | ASSLDRGRGAF
TRBJ2-1 | TRBV6-1 | ASSEFWAFKGAYNEQF
TRBJ2-4 | TRBV29-1 | SAAGGPKNIQY
TRBJ1-2 | TRBV20-1 | SPGTNNYGYT
TRBJ2-3 | TRBV5-1 | ASSLEGQGATDTQY
TRBJ1-2 | TRBV25-1 | ASTSGTGNYGYT
TRBJ2-7 | TRBV28 | ASSLRGQGSLSSYEQY
TRBJ1-5 | TRBV7-2 | ASSPFSGYSNQPQH
TRBJ1-5 | TRBV6-1 | ASSGTGGGNQPQH
TRBJ1-2 | TRBV3-1 | ASSQEARDDYGYT
TRBJ2-3 | TRBV5-1 | ASSLGRFTDTQY
TRBJ2-3 | TRBV25-1 | ASSERGRADTDTQY
TRBJ2-3 | TRBV12-3/TRBV12-4 | ASSPQTSGRADTQY
TRBJ2-5 | TRBV5-1 | ASSLGDSGETQY
TRBJ2-3 | TRBV5-1 | ASSLEQDYTQY
TRBJ2-5 | TRBV18 | ASAKMDGSETQY
TRBJ1-2 | TRBV2 | ASSERQGGGYT
TRBJ2-2 | TRBV29-1 | SVATSGSIYTGELF
TRBJ2-1 | TRBV6-1 | ASSERGGFYEQF
TRBJ2-2 | TRBV7-9 | ASSLGVSPNTGELF
TRBJ2-6 | TRBV25-1 | ASSTRRDGGYVGANVLT
TRBJ2-7 | TRBV20-1 | SARDRRLAGAYEQY
TRBJ2-7 | TRBV20-1 | SGRVGYEQY
TRBJ2-3 | TRBV11-2 | ASSLAGPRIATDTQY
TRBJ2-6 | TRBV11-2 | ASSLDSPGANVLT
TRBJ2-3 | TRBV28 | ASLTAGGGNTDTQY
TRBJ2-1 | TRBV12-3/TRBV12-4 | ASSYGPGVYNEQF
TRBJ2-3 | TRBV28 | ASSFGGEGTDTQY
TRBJ2-3 | TRBV7-6 | ASSWNWGQVDTQY
TRBJ1-3 | TRBV10-3 | AISSQSGNTIY
TRBJ2-1 | TRBV29-1 | SVLPGQGALNEQF
TRBJ2-4 | TRBV3-1 | ASSARTSGIRAKNIQY
TRBJ1-2 | TRBV7-9 | ASSFDATGNYGYT
TRBJ1-1 | TRBV10-1 | ASSKSSQTGMNTEAF
TRBJ2-5 | TRBV7-6 | ASILLTGTEETQY
TRBJ2-7 | TRBV29-1 | SVGKYNSGEQY
TRBJ2-1 | TRBV28 | ASSLNGWSLGF
TRBJ2-1 | TRBV7-2 | ASSVPGGRAREQF
TRBJ2-1 | TRBV6-2/TRBV6-3 | ASSYSPTGSNEQF
TRBJ2-3 | TRBV25-1 | ASSLRTSPDTQY